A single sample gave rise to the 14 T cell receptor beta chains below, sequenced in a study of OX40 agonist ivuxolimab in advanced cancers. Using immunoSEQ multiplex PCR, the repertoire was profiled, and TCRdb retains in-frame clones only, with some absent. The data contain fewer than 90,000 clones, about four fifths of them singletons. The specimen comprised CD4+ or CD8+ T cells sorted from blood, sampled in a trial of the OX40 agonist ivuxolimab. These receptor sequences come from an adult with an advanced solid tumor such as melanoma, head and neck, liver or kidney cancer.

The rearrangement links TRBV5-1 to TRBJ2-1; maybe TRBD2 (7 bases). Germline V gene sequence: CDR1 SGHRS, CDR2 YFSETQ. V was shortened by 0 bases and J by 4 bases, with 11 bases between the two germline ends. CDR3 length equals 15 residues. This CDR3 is CASSLAAGAYNEQFF. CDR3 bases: TGCGCCAGCAGCTTGGCGGCGGGGGCATACAATGAGCAGTTCTTC.

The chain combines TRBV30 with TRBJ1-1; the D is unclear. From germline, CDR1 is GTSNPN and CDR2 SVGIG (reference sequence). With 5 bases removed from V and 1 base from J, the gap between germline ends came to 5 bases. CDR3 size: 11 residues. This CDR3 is CAWGQNTEAFF. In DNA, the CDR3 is TGTGCCTGGGGGCAGAACACTGAAGCTTTCTTT.

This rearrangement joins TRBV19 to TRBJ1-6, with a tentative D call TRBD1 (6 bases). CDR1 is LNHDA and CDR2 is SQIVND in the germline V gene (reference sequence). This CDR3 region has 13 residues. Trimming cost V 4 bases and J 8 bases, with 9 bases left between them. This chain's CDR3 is CASSNYRDSPLHF. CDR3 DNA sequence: TGTGCCAGTAGTAACTACAGGGATTCACCCCTCCACTTT.

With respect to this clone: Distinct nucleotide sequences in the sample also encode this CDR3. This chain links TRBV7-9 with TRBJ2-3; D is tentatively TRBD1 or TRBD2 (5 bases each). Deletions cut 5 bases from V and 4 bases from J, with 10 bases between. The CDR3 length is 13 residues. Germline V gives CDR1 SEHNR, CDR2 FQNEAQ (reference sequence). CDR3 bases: TGTGCCAGCAGCCCCCGGGGACCAGATACGCAGTATTTT. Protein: CASSPRGPDTQYF.

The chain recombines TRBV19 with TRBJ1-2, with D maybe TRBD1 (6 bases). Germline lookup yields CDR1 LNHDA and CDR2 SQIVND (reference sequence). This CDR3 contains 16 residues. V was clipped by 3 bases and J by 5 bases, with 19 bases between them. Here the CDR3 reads CASSIGGQRGGYGYTF. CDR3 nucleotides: TGTGCCAGTAGTATCGGAGGACAGAGGGGAGGGTATGGCTACACCTTC.

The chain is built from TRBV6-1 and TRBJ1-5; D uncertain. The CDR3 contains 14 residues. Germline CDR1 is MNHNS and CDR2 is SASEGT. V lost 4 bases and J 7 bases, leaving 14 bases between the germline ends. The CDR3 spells CASSAAGSRQPQHF. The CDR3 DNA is TGTGCCAGCAGTGCGGCGGGGTCTCGGCAGCCCCAGCATTTT.

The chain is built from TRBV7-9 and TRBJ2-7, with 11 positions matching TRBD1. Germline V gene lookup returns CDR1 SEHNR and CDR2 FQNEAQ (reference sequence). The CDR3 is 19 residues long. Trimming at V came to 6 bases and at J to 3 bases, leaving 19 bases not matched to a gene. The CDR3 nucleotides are TGTGCCAGCAGGCCCCGGCCGGACAGGGGGCGGTATGAAAACTACGAGCAGTACTTC. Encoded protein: CASRPRPDRGRYENYEQYF.

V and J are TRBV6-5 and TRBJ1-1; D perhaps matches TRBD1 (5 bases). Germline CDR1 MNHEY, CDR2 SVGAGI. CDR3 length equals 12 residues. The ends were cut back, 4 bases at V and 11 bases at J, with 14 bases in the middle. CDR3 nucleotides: TGTGCCAGCAGTTTGCCTGGGGGGGATGCTTTCTTT. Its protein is CASSLPGGDAFF.

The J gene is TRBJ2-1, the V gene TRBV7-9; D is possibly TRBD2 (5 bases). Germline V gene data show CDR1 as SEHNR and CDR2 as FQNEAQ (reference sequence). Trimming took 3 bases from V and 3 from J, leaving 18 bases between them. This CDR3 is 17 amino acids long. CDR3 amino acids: CASSFPGNPSFYNEQFF. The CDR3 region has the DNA TGTGCCAGCAGCTTCCCCGGGAACCCGAGCTTCTACAATGAGCAGTTCTTC.

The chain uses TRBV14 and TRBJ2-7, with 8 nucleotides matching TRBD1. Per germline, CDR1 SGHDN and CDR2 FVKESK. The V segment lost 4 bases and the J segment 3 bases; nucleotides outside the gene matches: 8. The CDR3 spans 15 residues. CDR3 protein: CASSRRLGQGYEQYF. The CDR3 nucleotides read TGTGCCAGCAGCCGCCGGCTCGGACAGGGCTACGAGCAGTACTTC.

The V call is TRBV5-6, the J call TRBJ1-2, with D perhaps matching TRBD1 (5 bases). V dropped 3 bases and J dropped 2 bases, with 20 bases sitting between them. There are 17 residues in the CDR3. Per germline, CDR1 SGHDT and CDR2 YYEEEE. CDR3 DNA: TGTGCCAGCAGCTCGAACCATATAGGGACCCAAAACTATGGCTACACCTTC. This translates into CASSSNHIGTQNYGYTF.

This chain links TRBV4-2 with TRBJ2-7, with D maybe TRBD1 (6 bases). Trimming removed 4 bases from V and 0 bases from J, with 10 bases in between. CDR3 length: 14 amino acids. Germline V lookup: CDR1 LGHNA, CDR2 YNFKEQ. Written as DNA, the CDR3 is TGTGCCAGCAGCCCGACAGGATCCTCCTACGAGCAGTACTTC. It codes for CASSPTGSSYEQYF.

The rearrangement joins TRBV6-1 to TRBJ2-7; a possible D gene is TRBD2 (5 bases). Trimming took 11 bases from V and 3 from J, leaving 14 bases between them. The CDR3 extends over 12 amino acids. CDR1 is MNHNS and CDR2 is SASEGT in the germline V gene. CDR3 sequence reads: CAVQPGFYEQYF. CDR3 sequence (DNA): TGTGCCGTCCAACCGGGATTCTACGAGCAGTACTTC.

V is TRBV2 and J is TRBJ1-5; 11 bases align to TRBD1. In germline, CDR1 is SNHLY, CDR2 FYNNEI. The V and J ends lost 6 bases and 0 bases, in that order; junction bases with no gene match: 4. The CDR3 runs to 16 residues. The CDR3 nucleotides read TGTGCCAGCAGCGGGACAGGGGGGTATAGCAATCAGCCCCAGCATTTT. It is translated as CASSGTGGYSNQPQHF.